What follows are 27 T cell receptor beta chains derived from one specimen sequenced in a study of patients and donors after allogeneic stem cell transplantation. TCRdb re-analysed the RT-PCR reads in MiXCR, keeping a single row per CDR3 protein. In the table there are fewer than 200,000 distinct CDR3 sequences, approximately 30% of which are singletons. Material: blood, either unsorted or a sorted T cell fraction (not recorded which). These receptors originate from a human donor who was either an allogeneic HSCT recipient or a stem cell or donor lymphocyte infusion donor (not recorded which). It is not recorded whose cells these are; they may come from a transplant donor.

This clonotype was observed at least ten times. Germline and junction disagree at one end, which may indicate a read error. This chain links TRBV6-2 or TRBV6-3 with TRBJ1-2; D gene ambiguous. The CDR3 has 10 residues. Germline V gene lookup returns CDR1 MNHEY and CDR2 SVGEGT. CDR3 sequence: CASSYRRLIF. As DNA, the CDR3 is TGTGCCAGCAGTTACCGACGGCTAATCTTC.

This clonotype was picked up a small number of times. The chain combines TRBV20-1 with TRBJ1-1; D gene uncertain. Looked up from germline, CDR1 is DFQATT and CDR2 is SNEGSKA (reference sequence). Trimming removed 0 bases from V and 4 bases from J, with 12 bases in between. This CDR3 spans 14 amino acids. CDR3: CSARDPGKVTEAFF. CDR3 sequence (DNA): TGCAGTGCTAGAGATCCCGGCAAGGTCACTGAAGCTTTCTTT.

The chain has TRBV24-1 and TRBJ1-5; no firm D call. This CDR3 has 17 amino acids. CDR1 and CDR2 (germline): KGHDR, SFDVKD. Trimming cost V 3 bases and J 2 bases, with 16 bases left between them. The CDR3 here is CATSDPDTGEGNQPQHF. The CDR3 bases are TGTGCCACCAGTGATCCCGACACCGGAGAAGGCAATCAGCCCCAGCATTTT.

This sequence joins TRBV27 and TRBJ2-2; 7 bases align to TRBD2. The CDR3 extends over 14 amino acids. Trimming removed 6 bases from V and 4 bases from J; junction bases left unmatched: 5. Germline CDR1 MNHEY, CDR2 SMNVEV (reference sequence). CDR3 residues: CASRGASGTGELFF. The CDR3 DNA sequence: TGTGCCAGCAGAGGGGCTAGCGGCACCGGGGAGCTGTTTTTT.

This chain connects TRBV28 to TRBJ1-2, with D possibly TRBD1 on 5 matching bases. The length of the CDR3 is 11 residues. CDR1 is MDHEN and CDR2 is SYDVKM in the germline V gene. The germline V and J ends were trimmed by 8 bases and 3 bases, with 7 bases remaining between them. CDR3 protein: CASQGDYGYTF. CDR3 sequence (DNA): TGTGCCAGCCAAGGGGACTATGGCTACACCTTC.

The rearrangement joins TRBV30 to TRBJ1-5, with TRBD1 matching 9 bases. Germline assignment: CDR1 GTSNPN and CDR2 SVGIG (reference sequence). The CDR3 spans 15 residues. J was trimmed by 3 bases and V by 7 bases; bases with no gene match: 10. CDR3 loop: CASGGTGWNNQPQHF. The CDR3 nucleotides are TGTGCCTCCGGGGGGACAGGGTGGAACAATCAGCCCCAGCATTTT. Filled out from reference TRBV30 and TRBJ1-5, the complete variable domain reads SQTIHQWPATLVQPVGSPLSLECTVEGTSNPNLYWYRQAAGRGLQLLFYSVGIGQISSEVPQNLSASRPQDRQFILSSKKLLLSDSGFYLCASGGTGWNNQPQHFGDGTRLSIL.

The chain uses TRBV29-1 and TRBJ2-3; TRBD2 matches 7 bases. The CDR3 runs to 12 residues. Trimming cost V 5 bases and J 3 bases; bases outside gene matches: 2. Germline CDR1 and CDR2: SQVTM and ANQGSEA. In DNA form, the CDR3 reads TGCAGCGTTCTAGCGGCAACAGATACGCAGTATTTT. Amino acids: CSVLAATDTQYF.

The gene calls are TRBV6-5 and TRBJ2-7, with 7 bases identical to TRBD1. Germline V CDR1 and CDR2: MNHEY, SVGAGI. The CDR3 is 16 amino acids. The trim removed 4 bases at V and 7 bases at J, leaving 16 bases unmatched. CDR3 amino acids: CASSFGTAAPLWEQYF. CDR3 bases: TGTGCCAGCAGTTTCGGGACAGCAGCCCCCTTATGGGAGCAGTACTTC.

This clonotype showed up many times. V usage is TRBV5-1 and J usage is TRBJ1-3; TRBD1 matches 7 bases. CDR1 SGHRS and CDR2 YFSETQ come from the germline V gene. V shed 4 bases and J 2 bases; nucleotides not matched to a gene: 3. The CDR3 extends over 14 amino acids. The CDR3 region is CASSPGTAGNTIYF. CDR3 nucleotide sequence: TGCGCCAGCAGCCCCGGGACAGCTGGAAACACCATATATTTT.

This chain joins TRBV12-3 or TRBV12-4 and TRBJ2-7, with 9 positions matching TRBD1. The CDR3 is 14 residues long. J lost 1 base, V lost 3 bases, and 1 base had no gene match. In DNA form, the CDR3 reads TGTGCCAGCAGTTTTGGACAGGGGTCCTACGAGCAGTACTTC. Translated, it gives CASSFGQGSYEQYF.

The CDR3 loop reads CSASNSRNNEQFF. In DNA form, the CDR3 reads TGCAGTGCTAGCAACTCGCGAAACAATGAGCAGTTCTTC. V is TRBV20-1 and J is TRBJ2-1; no definite D call. The CDR3 has 13 amino acids. Germline CDR1 reads DFQATT; CDR2 reads SNEGSKA (reference sequence). Trimming shortened V by 3 bases and J by 5 bases, and 11 bases separated the two germline ends.

V gene TRBV5-1 combines with J gene TRBJ2-1, with 9 bases that match TRBD1. The CDR3 has 16 amino acids. Per germline, CDR1 SGHRS and CDR2 YFSETQ. Trimming removed 0 bases from V and 2 bases from J; junction bases left unmatched: 3. CDR3 sequence: CASSLAGDRAYNEQFF. The CDR3 DNA sequence: TGCGCCAGCAGCTTGGCCGGGGACAGGGCCTACAATGAGCAGTTCTTC.

This clonotype was found a few times. The gene calls are TRBV7-7 and TRBJ1-3, with a possible D match to TRBD1 (6 bases). The CDR3 runs 14 residues. Germline lookup yields CDR1 SSHAT and CDR2 FNYEAQ (reference sequence). The CDR3 nucleotides read TGTGAAAGCCTCGGACAGTTAACTGGAAACACCATATATTTT. This translates into CESLGQLTGNTIYF.

This clonotype was seen only a few times. The chain uses TRBV28 and TRBJ1-2; D gene uncertain. The germline CDR1 and CDR2 sequences are MDHEN and SYDVKM. V was shortened by 6 bases and J by 2 bases, with 13 bases between the two germline ends. The CDR3 extends over 14 amino acids. The CDR3 nucleotides read TGTGCCAGCAGGCTCGGCAGGCAAAACTATGGCTACACCTTC. Encoded protein: CASRLGRQNYGYTF.

The chain employs TRBV29-1 and TRBJ2-7; the D call may be TRBD1 or TRBD2 (6 bases each). The CDR3 has 14 residues. The V gene lost 3 bases and the J gene lost 2 bases, with 14 bases spanning the gap. Germline values: CDR1 SQVTM, CDR2 ANQGSEA. The CDR3 sequence: CSVERGTETYEQYF. The CDR3 nucleotides read TGCAGCGTTGAGAGGGGGACTGAGACCTACGAGCAGTACTTC.

This clonotype came up a few times. V and J are TRBV11-2 and TRBJ1-4, with D tentatively TRBD1 (6 bases). V was cut by 3 bases and J by 4 bases, with 12 bases left in between. Germline V gives CDR1 SGHAT, CDR2 FQNNGV. This CDR3 has 15 amino acids. In DNA form, the CDR3 reads TGTGCCAGCAGCTTCGGGGGCAGAATTAATGAAAAACTGTTTTTT. Protein product: CASSFGGRINEKLFF.

Many counts were recorded for this clonotype. The gene calls are TRBV20-1 and TRBJ1-5; 8 bases align to TRBD1. Trimming took 5 bases from V and 0 from J; bases not matched to a gene: 12. Germline CDR1 and CDR2: DFQATT and SNEGSKA (reference sequence). The CDR3 has 17 amino acids. The CDR3 is CSAPGGQGLYSNQPQHF. CDR3 coding DNA: TGCAGTGCTCCCGGAGGACAGGGCCTATATAGCAATCAGCCCCAGCATTTT.

This clonotype was counted only a few times. This rearrangement joins TRBV30 to TRBJ1-1, with 7 bases aligning to TRBD1. The length of the CDR3 is 13 residues. Germline CDR1 GTSNPN, CDR2 SVGIG (reference sequence). After removal of 3 bases from V and 6 bases from J, the junction contained 7 bases not matched to a gene. The CDR3 protein is CAWREQGRAEAFF. The DNA of the CDR3 is TGTGCCTGGAGGGAACAGGGGAGGGCTGAAGCTTTCTTT.

This clonotype was detected many times. In nucleotides, the CDR3 is TGTGCCAGCAGGGAAGGGTTCTATGGCTACACCTTC. Encoded protein: CASREGFYGYTF. The J gene is TRBJ1-2, the V gene TRBV12-3 or TRBV12-4; D call uncertain. The V gene lost 6 bases and the J gene lost 4 bases, with 9 bases spanning the gap. The CDR3 totals 12 residues.

The rearrangement links TRBV20-1 to TRBJ2-1; no definite D call. CDR1 DFQATT and CDR2 SNEGSKA come from the germline V gene (reference sequence). V lost 2 bases and J 3 bases, leaving 2 bases between the germline ends. The CDR3 totals 11 residues. The DNA of the CDR3 is TGCAGTGCTAGAAGCTACAATGAGCAGTTCTTC. It specifies CSARSYNEQFF.

This chain links TRBV27 with TRBJ2-5; the D call may be TRBD1 or TRBD2 (5 bases each). Per the germline V gene, CDR1 is MNHEY and CDR2 is SMNVEV (reference sequence). V gave up 6 bases and J gave up 5 bases, with 16 bases separating them. This CDR3 contains 14 residues. As DNA, the CDR3 is TGTGCCAGCAGGGGGACGGTGGAAGGGGAGACCCAGTACTTC. Amino acids: CASRGTVEGETQYF.

This clonotype was recorded a few times. The chain combines TRBV28 with TRBJ2-5, with no clear D. This CDR3 contains 12 residues. V was pared by 2 bases and J by 4 bases, with 5 bases between. CDR1 and CDR2 (germline): MDHEN, SYDVKM. The CDR3 loop reads CASSLDLETQYF. As DNA, the CDR3 is TGTGCCAGCAGTTTAGATTTAGAGACCCAGTACTTC.

This clonotype showed up just a few times. The chain couples TRBV27 to TRBJ1-5; D gene unclear. V dropped 5 bases and J dropped 2 bases, with 10 bases sitting between them. Germline CDR1 is MNHEY and CDR2 is SMNVEV (reference sequence). CDR3 size: 14 residues. The CDR3 loop is CASSPLRGNQPQHF. The CDR3 DNA is TGTGCCAGCAGTCCGTTGAGAGGCAATCAGCCCCAGCATTTT.

CDR3 nucleotide sequence: TGCAGTGCTAGACCTTTGAACACTGAAGCTTTCTTT. Translation: CSARPLNTEAFF. The chain recombines TRBV20-1 with TRBJ1-1; D is ambiguous. The CDR3 runs to 12 residues. Germline V gene sequence: CDR1 DFQATT, CDR2 SNEGSKA (reference sequence). V shed 2 bases and J shed 0 bases, with 4 bases lying between them.

V usage is TRBV13 and J usage is TRBJ2-5, with 9 bases fitting TRBD2. This CDR3 spans 14 amino acids. V was pared by 1 base and J by 5 bases, with 2 bases of the junction left unmatched. Germline V gene data show CDR1 as PRHDT and CDR2 as FYEKMQ (reference sequence). The CDR3 reads CASSLVAGVETQYF. The CDR3 DNA is TGTGCCAGCAGCTTAGTAGCGGGAGTTGAGACCCAGTACTTC.

V usage is TRBV7-9 and J usage is TRBJ2-3; 9 bases are a match to TRBD1. V shed 5 bases and J 2 bases; nucleotides not matched to a gene: 5. Germline assignment: CDR1 SEHNR and CDR2 FQNEAQ (reference sequence). The CDR3 is made up of 15 amino acids. The CDR3 coding sequence is TGTGCCAGCAGCCCTGGGACAGGGACCACAGATACGCAGTATTTT. This codes for CASSPGTGTTDTQYF. Together with reference TRBV7-9 and TRBJ2-3, the CDR3 gives the full variable domain: DTGVSQNPRHKITKRGQNVTFRCDPISEHNRLYWYRQTLGQGPEFLTYFQNEAQLEKSRLLSDRFSAERPKGSFSTLEIQRTEQGDSAMYLCASSPGTGTTDTQYFGPGTRLTVL.

This chain connects TRBV28 to TRBJ2-1; TRBD2 matches at 7 bases. V gave up 4 bases and J gave up 6 bases; unmatched junction bases: 12. This CDR3 region has 16 residues. Per germline, CDR1 MDHEN and CDR2 SYDVKM. The CDR3 bases are TGTGCCAGCAGTTCACCCGTGGGAGGGCGGGTCAATGAGCAGTTCTTC. Translated, it gives CASSSPVGGRVNEQFF. Based on the CDR3 plus reference TRBV28 and TRBJ2-1, the full variable domain is DVKVTQSSRYLVKRTGEKVFLECVQDMDHENMFWYRQDPGLGLRLIYFSYDVKMKEKGDIPEGYSVSREKKERFSLILESASTNQTSMYLCASSSPVGGRVNEQFFGPGTRLTVL.